The rows below give T cell receptor beta chains drawn from one sample of a study of cytomegalovirus exposure and HLA in healthy donors. Here immunoSEQ multiplex PCR was the method, and the copy in TCRdb shows in-frame clones only, minus some. The table lists 75,000 to 90,000 clones, around 85% of them singletons, with about 7% in the top ten. The sample comprised PBMCs. The receptors stem from a man between 35 and 55 years old in good health and CMV-seropositive. CDR3s include the opening cysteine and the closing phenylalanine or tryptophan. Each record gives: CDR3 length, D gene, J gene, V gene, clone size, CDR3 protein, CDR3 DNA. D genes are given only for firm matches. Part of the rows lack a size; the others show once, few, many or a class for expanded clones.

length: 16; D: TRBD2; J: TRBJ2-7; V: TRBV28; size: -; CDR3: CASSRAGSPGTYEQYF; DNA: TGTGCCAGCAGTCGAGCGGGGTCCCCAGGGACCTACGAGCAGTACTTC
length: 14; D: TRBD2; J: TRBJ2-7; V: TRBV11-2; size: -; CDR3: CASSFSSGSNEQYF; DNA: TGTGCCAGCAGCTTTTCTAGCGGGAGCAACGAGCAGTACTTC
length: 16; D: -; J: TRBJ2-4; V: TRBV11-2; size: once; CDR3: CASSLAQGVVGNIQYF; DNA: TGTGCCAGCAGCTTAGCACAGGGCGTGGTGGGAAACATTCAGTACTTC
length: 16; D: -; J: TRBJ2-3; V: TRBV6-5; size: -; CDR3: CASSYSTGIGSDTQYF; DNA: TGTGCCAGCAGTTACTCGACCGGGATTGGGTCAGATACGCAGTATTTT
length: 12; D: TRBD1; J: TRBJ2-1; V: TRBV7-3; size: few; CDR3: CASSGDRNEQFF; DNA: TGTGCCAGCAGCGGGGACAGGAATGAGCAGTTCTTC
length: 15; D: TRBD1; J: TRBJ1-2; V: TRBV15; size: -; CDR3: CATSSVGQVDYGYTF; DNA: TGTGCCACCAGCAGTGTGGGACAGGTTGACTATGGCTACACCTTC
length: 14; D: TRBD1; J: TRBJ1-1; V: TRBV28; size: -; CDR3: CASSYRGKNTEAFF; DNA: TGTGCCAGCAGTTACAGGGGGAAGAACACTGAAGCTTTCTTT
length: 15; D: TRBD2; J: TRBJ2-5; V: TRBV15; size: -; CDR3: CATSPSGSFRETQYF; DNA: TGTGCCACCAGCCCTAGCGGGAGCTTCCGTGAGACCCAGTACTTC
length: 17; D: TRBD2; J: TRBJ2-5; V: TRBV2; size: few; CDR3: CASISNRLAGGKETQYF; DNA: TGTGCCAGCATCTCGAACCGGCTAGCGGGGGGCAAGGAGACCCAGTACTTC
length: 15; D: TRBD1; J: TRBJ1-1; V: TRBV7-8; size: -; CDR3: CASSSIWDRDTEAFF; DNA: TGTGCCAGCAGCTCAATCTGGGACAGGGACACTGAAGCTTTCTTT
length: 17; D: TRBD2; J: TRBJ2-5; V: TRBV28; size: once; CDR3: CASKEVASGRRGETQYF; DNA: TGTGCCAGCAAGGAAGTGGCTAGCGGGAGACGTGGAGAGACCCAGTACTTC
length: 15; D: TRBD1; J: TRBJ2-7; V: TRBV19; size: -; CDR3: CASSIQGTGVYEQYF; DNA: TGTGCCAGTAGTATCCAAGGGACAGGGGTTTACGAGCAGTACTTC
length: 15; D: -; J: TRBJ2-1; V: TRBV18; size: few; CDR3: CASSPSQGSYNEQFF; DNA: TGTGCCAGCTCACCCTCGCAGGGCTCCTACAATGAGCAGTTCTTC
length: 13; D: -; J: TRBJ1-2; V: TRBV10-3; size: -; CDR3: CAISPRENYGYTF; DNA: TGTGCCATCAGCCCCAGGGAAAACTATGGCTACACCTTC
length: 14; D: -; J: TRBJ2-5; V: TRBV4-1; size: -; CDR3: CASSQVKGEETQYF; DNA: TGCGCCAGCAGCCAAGTAAAAGGGGAAGAGACCCAGTACTTC
length: 15; D: TRBD1; J: TRBJ1-4; V: TRBV11-3; size: -; CDR3: CASSSYRGANEKLFF; DNA: TGTGCCAGCAGCTCATACAGGGGCGCTAATGAAAAACTGTTTTTT
length: 14; D: TRBD2; J: TRBJ2-1; V: TRBV6-6; size: -; CDR3: CASRSGGAGNEQFF; DNA: TGTGCCAGCCGAAGCGGGGGGGCCGGCAATGAGCAGTTCTTC
length: 16; D: TRBD2; J: TRBJ2-7; V: TRBV4-2; size: -; CDR3: CASSQEGTSSSYEQYF; DNA: TGTGCCAGCAGCCAGGAAGGGACTAGCAGTTCCTACGAGCAGTACTTC
length: 16; D: TRBD1; J: TRBJ2-7; V: TRBV19; size: -; CDR3: CASSIGPPGQSYEQYF; DNA: TGTGCCAGTAGTATTGGGCCTCCGGGACAGAGTTACGAGCAGTACTTC
length: 13; D: -; J: TRBJ1-4; V: TRBV30; size: -; CDR3: CAWSVVASEKLFF; DNA: TGTGCCTGGAGTGTAGTGGCTAGTGAAAAACTGTTTTTT
length: 13; D: -; J: TRBJ2-5; V: TRBV10-3; size: -; CDR3: CAISDAGEGTQYF; DNA: TGTGCCATCAGTGACGCAGGGGAAGGGACCCAGTACTTC
length: 12; D: -; J: TRBJ1-2; V: TRBV6-1; size: -; CDR3: CASSGTYGGYTF; DNA: TGTGCCAGCAGTGGAACTTACGGGGGCTACACCTTC
length: 13; D: -; J: TRBJ1-6; V: TRBV7-9; size: -; CDR3: CASSSGGNSPLHF; DNA: TGTGCCAGCAGCTCCGGAGGGAATTCACCCCTCCACTTT
length: 14; D: -; J: TRBJ1-6; V: TRBV6-5; size: -; CDR3: CASSPGTRNSPLHF; DNA: TGTGCCAGCAGTCCCGGGACAAGGAATTCACCCCTCCACTTT
length: 16; D: -; J: TRBJ1-6; V: TRBV25-1; size: -; CDR3: CASRTMDRHYNSPLHF; DNA: TGTGCCAGCAGGACAATGGACAGACACTATAATTCACCCCTCCACTTT
length: 13; D: -; J: TRBJ2-7; V: TRBV6-5; size: -; CDR3: CASSIRGSYEQYF; DNA: TGTGCCAGCAGTATCCGGGGCTCCTACGAGCAGTACTTC
length: 17; D: TRBD2; J: TRBJ2-1; V: TRBV4-1; size: -; CDR3: CASSPLGLAGNYNEQFF; DNA: TGCGCCAGCAGCCCCCTTGGTCTAGCGGGGAACTACAATGAGCAGTTCTTC
length: 16; D: -; J: TRBJ1-1; V: TRBV6-5; size: -; CDR3: CASSYSEQGLNTEAFF; DNA: TGTGCCAGCAGTTACTCCGAACAGGGCCTGAACACTGAAGCTTTCTTT
length: 16; D: -; J: TRBJ2-1; V: TRBV9; size: once; CDR3: CASSPLRIGVYNEQFF; DNA: TGTGCCAGCAGCCCCTTACGTATCGGGGTTTACAATGAGCAGTTCTTC
length: 15; D: TRBD1; J: TRBJ2-7; V: TRBV7-6; size: -; CDR3: CASSLSPGQGGKQYF; DNA: TGTGCCAGCAGCTTATCCCCGGGACAGGGTGGCAAGCAGTACTTC
length: 14; D: -; J: TRBJ1-2; V: TRBV6-5; size: -; CDR3: CASSYSMQDGGYTF; DNA: TGTGCCAGCAGTTACTCCATGCAGGATGGAGGCTACACCTTC
length: 15; D: -; J: TRBJ2-3; V: TRBV28; size: -; CDR3: CASAGAATLTDTQYF; DNA: TGTGCCAGCGCCGGCGCGGCTACCCTCACAGATACGCAGTATTTT
length: 17; D: TRBD1; J: TRBJ2-1; V: TRBV7-2; size: -; CDR3: CASSLGGPDRGRNEQFF; DNA: TGTGCCAGCAGCTTAGGGGGTCCGGACAGGGGGCGAAATGAGCAGTTCTTC
length: 15; D: -; J: TRBJ2-3; V: TRBV5-1; size: -; CDR3: CASSLGQGFPDTQYF; DNA: TGCGCCAGCAGCTTGGGCCAGGGCTTTCCAGATACGCAGTATTTT
length: 19; D: TRBD2; J: TRBJ2-3; V: TRBV4-1; size: -; CDR3: CASSRGSSGAQHSTDTQYF; DNA: TGCGCCAGCAGCCGAGGGAGTAGCGGGGCCCAACATAGCACAGATACGCAGTATTTT
length: 12; D: -; J: TRBJ2-5; V: TRBV29-1; size: -; CDR3: CSVWASRETQYF; DNA: TGCAGCGTATGGGCCAGTCGGGAGACCCAGTACTTC
length: 13; D: -; J: TRBJ1-5; V: TRBV5-4; size: -; CDR3: CASSTGSSGPQHF; DNA: TGTGCCAGCAGCACCGGGTCCTCGGGGCCCCAGCATTTT
length: 14; D: TRBD1; J: TRBJ2-5; V: TRBV9; size: -; CDR3: CASSVLQGRETQYF; DNA: TGTGCCAGCAGCGTATTACAGGGGCGAGAGACCCAGTACTTC
length: 11; D: -; J: TRBJ1-4; V: TRBV2; size: -; CDR3: CASSGEEKLFF; DNA: TGTGCCAGCAGTGGAGAAGAAAAACTGTTTTTT
length: 13; D: -; J: TRBJ2-7; V: TRBV5-1; size: -; CDR3: CASSTQGYYEQYF; DNA: TGCGCCAGCAGCACACAGGGATACTACGAGCAGTACTTC
length: 14; D: TRBD1; J: TRBJ1-5; V: TRBV2; size: once; CDR3: CASTMDRGGQPQHF; DNA: TGTGCCAGCACCATGGACAGGGGAGGACAGCCCCAGCATTTT
length: 15; D: TRBD2; J: TRBJ2-1; V: TRBV5-1; size: -; CDR3: CASSLPPGGFDEQFF; DNA: TGCGCCAGCAGCCTCCCCCCGGGGGGGTTCGATGAGCAGTTCTTC
length: 14; D: -; J: TRBJ1-4; V: TRBV6-1; size: -; CDR3: CASTPTNSGEKLFF; DNA: TGTGCCAGCACCCCTACGAATAGCGGTGAAAAACTGTTTTTT
length: 15; D: TRBD2; J: TRBJ2-7; V: TRBV7-2; size: -; CDR3: CASSLAASGRYEQYF; DNA: TGTGCCAGCAGCTTAGCGGCTAGCGGGAGATACGAGCAGTACTTC
length: 17; D: -; J: TRBJ1-5; V: TRBV4-1; size: -; CDR3: CASSPRVGALSNQPQHF; DNA: TGCGCCAGCAGCCCCCGGGTCGGAGCTCTTAGCAATCAGCCCCAGCATTTT
length: 11; D: -; J: TRBJ1-2; V: TRBV28; size: -; CDR3: CASSLEVGYTF; DNA: TGTGCCAGCAGTTTGGAGGTTGGCTACACCTTC
length: 15; D: -; J: TRBJ2-3; V: TRBV27; size: once; CDR3: CASSSTDTGFDTQYF; DNA: TGTGCCAGCAGCTCCACCGACACTGGTTTTGATACGCAGTATTTT
length: 11; D: -; J: TRBJ2-7; V: TRBV20-1; size: -; CDR3: CSASAASEQYF; DNA: TGCAGTGCTAGCGCCGCGTCCGAGCAGTACTTC
length: 15; D: -; J: TRBJ2-7; V: TRBV15; size: -; CDR3: CATSSERTTPAEQYF; DNA: TGTGCCACCAGCAGTGAGCGGACGACCCCGGCAGAGCAGTACTTC
length: 12; D: -; J: TRBJ2-3; V: TRBV6-5; size: -; CDR3: CASSLRGTQQYF; DNA: TGTGCCAGCAGCCTGCGCGGGACCCAACAGTATTTT
length: 15; D: -; J: TRBJ2-3; V: TRBV5-6; size: once; CDR3: CASSFSQRVHDTQYF; DNA: TGTGCCAGCAGCTTTAGTCAGCGGGTCCACGATACGCAGTATTTT
length: 16; D: -; J: TRBJ2-3; V: TRBV25-1; size: -; CDR3: CASSDDRKLYTDTQYF; DNA: TGTGCCAGCAGCGACGACAGAAAACTGTACACAGATACGCAGTATTTT
length: 14; D: -; J: TRBJ2-7; V: TRBV19; size: -; CDR3: CASSIAGTSYEQYF; DNA: TGTGCCAGTAGTATAGCCGGTACCTCCTACGAGCAGTACTTC
length: 17; D: TRBD2; J: TRBJ2-1; V: TRBV18; size: -; CDR3: CASSQRGERESYNEQFF; DNA: TGTGCCAGCTCACAGAGGGGGGAGCGGGAGTCCTACAATGAGCAGTTCTTC
length: 14; D: TRBD1; J: TRBJ2-2; V: TRBV19; size: -; CDR3: CASSITGGTGELFF; DNA: TGTGCCAGTAGTATTACAGGGGGCACCGGGGAGCTGTTTTTT